Each of the 14 T cell receptor beta chains below was sequenced from the same sample in a study of CD4 T cells in relation to SARS-CoV-2 and coronaviruses. Sequenced by immunoSEQ multiplex PCR; TCRdb stores in-frame clones only, minus some. Altogether about 22,000 clones are present, 65% to 70% being singletons, with the ten largest covering under 20%. Unexposed donor CD4+ T cells date from about 2011-2018, before the COVID-19 pandemic. The cells were cultured for about ten days before CD4+ T cells were isolated. These receptors have no identified antigens. Specimen: CD4+ T cells from PBMCs, cultured in vitro. The receptors come from a human donor in good health.

The chain employs TRBV25-1 and TRBJ1-6; D uncertain. This CDR3 spans 12 amino acids. The germline V and J ends were trimmed by 1 base and 9 bases, with 4 bases remaining between them. The germline CDR1 and CDR2 sequences are MGHDK and SYGVNS. The CDR3 nucleotides read TGTGCCAGCAGTGAATGGGGTTCACCCCTCCACTTT. It codes for CASSEWGSPLHF. Full variable domain (rest looked up from reference TRBV25-1 and TRBJ1-6): EADIYQTPRYLVIGTGKKITLECSQTMGHDKMYWYQQDPGMELHLIHYSYGVNSTEKGDLSSESTVSRIRTEHFPLTLESARPSHTSQYLCASSEWGSPLHFGNGTRLTVT.

The chain joins TRBV19 to TRBJ2-1; tentatively, D is TRBD1 or TRBD2 (6 bases each). CDR1 is LNHDA, CDR2 SQIVND, per germline (reference sequence). The germline V and J ends were trimmed by 11 bases and 10 bases, with 24 bases remaining between them. This CDR3 spans 14 amino acids. The CDR3 here is CACGNGGRGGEQFF. The CDR3 coding sequence is TGTGCCTGCGGAAACGGGGGCCGAGGGGGGGAGCAGTTCTTC.

The chain links TRBV5-1 to TRBJ2-3, with D possibly TRBD2 on 6 matching bases. Germline loops: CDR1 SGHRS, CDR2 YFSETQ. V was trimmed by 4 bases and J by 3 bases, leaving 15 bases between them. The CDR3 spans 15 residues. CDR3 DNA: TGCGCCAGCAGCACGGAGGGCCGCAAAACAGATACGCAGTATTTT. It yields the protein CASSTEGRKTDTQYF.

The chain combines TRBV19 with TRBJ2-6; D gene ambiguous. The V gene's germline CDR1 is LNHDA and CDR2 SQIVND (reference sequence). V dropped 7 bases and J dropped 0 bases, with 13 bases sitting between them. The CDR3 extends over 16 amino acids. DNA of the CDR3: TGTGCCAGTAACCGGCAGCCCGGCTCTGGGGCCAACGTCCTGACTTTC. This codes for CASNRQPGSGANVLTF.

In its sample, this clone was seen a few times. The chain combines TRBV5-4 with TRBJ2-7; D unresolved. The CDR3 extends over 12 amino acids. The V gene's germline CDR1 is SGHNT and CDR2 YYREEE (reference sequence). The ends were cut back, 4 bases at V and 0 bases at J, with 5 bases in the middle. The CDR3 loop reads CASSPDSYEQYF. The CDR3, as DNA: TGTGCCAGCAGCCCAGACTCCTACGAGCAGTACTTC.

J is TRBJ2-1 and V is TRBV19, with a tentative D call TRBD2 (6 bases). CDR3 length: 15 residues. Germline values: CDR1 LNHDA, CDR2 SQIVND (reference sequence). Between the trimmed V and J ends, which lost 5 bases and 4 bases, there was a span of 15 bases. The CDR3 loop is CASSYGSGRYNEQFF. The CDR3 DNA reads TGTGCCAGTAGTTACGGTAGCGGTAGATACAATGAGCAGTTCTTC.

V and J are TRBV25-1 and TRBJ2-7, with a weak D call TRBD2 (5 bases). This CDR3 has 15 residues. Trimming removed 2 bases at V and 0 bases at J, with 11 bases between. Germline V CDR1 and CDR2: MGHDK, SYGVNS. CDR3 region: CASSEGRGSSYEQYF. The CDR3 DNA follows: TGTGCCAGCAGTGAAGGTCGGGGAAGCTCCTACGAGCAGTACTTC.

The chain recombines TRBV4-1 with TRBJ1-2; the match to TRBD1 covers 7 bases. This CDR3 region has 17 residues. The germline V gene has CDR1 MGHRA and CDR2 YSYEKL. V shed 3 bases, J shed 2 bases, and the junction held 12 bases outside the gene matches. The CDR3: CASSHLRRTGGNYGYTF. The CDR3 region has the DNA TGCGCCAGCAGCCACCTTCGAAGGACAGGCGGAAACTATGGCTACACCTTC.

The gene calls are TRBV10-1 and TRBJ1-1; maybe TRBD1 (5 bases). Germline values: CDR1 WNHNN, CDR2 SYGVQD (reference sequence). Trimming stripped 8 bases from V and 5 bases from J, with 18 bases between. The CDR3 covers 14 residues. CDR3 sequence (DNA): TGCGCCAGCTCAAGTGTGGGCAGGGAAACTGAAGCTTTCTTT. Its protein is CASSSVGRETEAFF.

V and J are TRBV7-2 and TRBJ1-1; no clear D. The ends were cut back, 3 bases at V and 0 bases at J, with 8 bases in the middle. In germline, CDR1 is SGHTA, CDR2 FQGNSA. The CDR3 consists of 14 residues. This chain's CDR3 is CASSLVIMNTEAFF. CDR3 DNA: TGTGCCAGCAGCTTGGTGATCATGAACACTGAAGCTTTCTTT.

This clone has just a few counts. V gene TRBV5-1 combines with J gene TRBJ1-6; a weak D match, TRBD1 (5 bases). Looked up from germline, CDR1 is SGHRS and CDR2 is YFSETQ. Trimming stripped 0 bases from V and 6 bases from J, with 16 bases between. The CDR3 loop spans 17 amino acids. This CDR3 is CASSLEVHRNPNSPLHF. CDR3 coding DNA: TGCGCCAGCAGCTTGGAGGTACACAGGAATCCTAATTCACCCCTCCACTTT.

The V gene is TRBV5-4, the J gene TRBJ1-2; D ambiguous. The CDR3 is 16 residues long. Per germline, CDR1 SGHNT and CDR2 YYREEE (reference sequence). Trimming removed 4 bases at V and 4 bases at J, with 20 bases between. The CDR3, as DNA: TGTGCCAGCAGCCCTGGCGAAACGGGTCCGTCCTATGGCTACACCTTC. Its translation: CASSPGETGPSYGYTF.

In nucleotides, the CDR3 is TGTGCCAGCACCCTTAGCATTTTCTCTAGCGGAGATACGCAGTATTTT. It is translated as CASTLSIFSSGDTQYF. The chain has TRBV7-9 and TRBJ2-3; 7 bases are a match to TRBD2. Unmatched junction bases numbered 15, after V lost 7 bases and J lost 5 bases. The CDR3 consists of 16 residues. Germline V CDR1 and CDR2: SEHNR, FQNEAQ (reference sequence).

The V and J genes are TRBV10-2 and TRBJ2-2, with 7 bases aligning to TRBD1. CDR3 length: 15 amino acids. Losses at the gene ends were 5 bases for V and 4 bases for J; bases not matched to a gene: 7. Germline assignment: CDR1 WSHSY and CDR2 SAAADI. CDR3: CASSPDRASTGELFF. CDR3 nucleotides: TGCGCCAGCAGTCCCGACAGGGCGAGCACCGGGGAGCTGTTTTTT.